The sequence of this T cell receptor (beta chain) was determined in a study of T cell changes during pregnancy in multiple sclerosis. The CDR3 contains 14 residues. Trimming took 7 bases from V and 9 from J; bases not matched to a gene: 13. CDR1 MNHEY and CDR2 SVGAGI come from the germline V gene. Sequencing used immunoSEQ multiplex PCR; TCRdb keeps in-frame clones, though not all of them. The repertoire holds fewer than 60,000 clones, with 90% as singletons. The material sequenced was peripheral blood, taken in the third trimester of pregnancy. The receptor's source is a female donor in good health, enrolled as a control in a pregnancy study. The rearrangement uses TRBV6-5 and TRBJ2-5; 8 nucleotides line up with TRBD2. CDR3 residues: CASTPTGGPRPQYF. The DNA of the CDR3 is TGTGCCAGCACCCCCACGGGGGGGCCTCGGCCCCAGTACTTC.